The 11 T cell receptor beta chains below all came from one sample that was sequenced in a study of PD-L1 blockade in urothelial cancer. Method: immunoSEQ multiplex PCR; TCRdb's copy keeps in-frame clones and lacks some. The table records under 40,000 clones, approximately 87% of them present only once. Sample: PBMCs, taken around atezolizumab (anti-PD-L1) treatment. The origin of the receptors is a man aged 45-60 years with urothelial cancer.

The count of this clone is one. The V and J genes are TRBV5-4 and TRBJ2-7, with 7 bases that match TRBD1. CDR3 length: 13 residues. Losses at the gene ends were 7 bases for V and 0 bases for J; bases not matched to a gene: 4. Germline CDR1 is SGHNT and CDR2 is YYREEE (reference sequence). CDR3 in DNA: TGTGCCAGCGAAGGGACAGACTCCTACGAGCAGTACTTC. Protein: CASEGTDSYEQYF.

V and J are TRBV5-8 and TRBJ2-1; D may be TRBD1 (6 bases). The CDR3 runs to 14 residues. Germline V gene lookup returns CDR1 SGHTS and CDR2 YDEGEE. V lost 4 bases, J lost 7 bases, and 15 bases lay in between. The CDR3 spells CASSLDRHKNEQFF. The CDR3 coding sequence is TGTGCCAGCAGCCTCGACAGGCACAAGAATGAGCAGTTCTTC.

DNA of the CDR3: TGTGCCAGTAGTATACTAGCGGGCACCGGGGAGCTGTTTTTT. It specifies CASSILAGTGELFF. The V gene is TRBV19, the J gene TRBJ2-2, with 8 bases matching TRBD2. The V gene end was trimmed by 2 bases and the J gene end by 4 bases; junction bases not matched to a gene: 0. Germline V gene lookup returns CDR1 LNHDA and CDR2 SQIVND (reference sequence). CDR3 length equals 14 residues.

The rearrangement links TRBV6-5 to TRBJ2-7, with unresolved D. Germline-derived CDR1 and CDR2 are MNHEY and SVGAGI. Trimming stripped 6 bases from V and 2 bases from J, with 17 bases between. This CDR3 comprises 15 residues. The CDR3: CASRRYSDPTYEQYF. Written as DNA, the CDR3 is TGTGCCAGCAGAAGATACAGTGACCCAACCTACGAGCAGTACTTC.

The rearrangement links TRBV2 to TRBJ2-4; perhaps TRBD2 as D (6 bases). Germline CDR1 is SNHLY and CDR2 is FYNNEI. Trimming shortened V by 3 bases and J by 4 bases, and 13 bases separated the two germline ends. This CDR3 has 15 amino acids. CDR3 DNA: TGTGCCAGCAGTGATAGGGGACTGGATAAAAACATTCAGTACTTC. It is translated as CASSDRGLDKNIQYF.

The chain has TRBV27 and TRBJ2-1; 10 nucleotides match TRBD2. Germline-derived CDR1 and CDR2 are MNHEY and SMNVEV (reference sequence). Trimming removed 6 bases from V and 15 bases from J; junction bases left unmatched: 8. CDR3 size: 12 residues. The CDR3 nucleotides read TGTGCCAGCAGGACAGCGGGAGGGGATCGGTTCTTC. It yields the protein CASRTAGGDRFF.

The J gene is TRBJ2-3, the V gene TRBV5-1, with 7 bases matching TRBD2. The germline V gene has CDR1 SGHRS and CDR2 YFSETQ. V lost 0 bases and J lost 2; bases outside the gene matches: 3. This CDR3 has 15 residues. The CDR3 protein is CASSLAGGTTDTQYF. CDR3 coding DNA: TGCGCCAGCAGCTTGGCCGGGGGGACCACAGATACGCAGTATTTT. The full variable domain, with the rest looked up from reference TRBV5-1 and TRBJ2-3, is KAGVTQTPRYLIKTRGQQVTLSCSPISGHRSVSWYQQTPGQGLQFLFEYFSETQRNKGNFPGRFSGRQFSNSRSEMNVSTLELGDSALYLCASSLAGGTTDTQYFGPGTRLTVL.

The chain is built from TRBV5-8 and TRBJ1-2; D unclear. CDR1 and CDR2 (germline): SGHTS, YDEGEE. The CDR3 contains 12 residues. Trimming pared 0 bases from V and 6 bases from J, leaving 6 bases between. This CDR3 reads CASSLVLDGYTF. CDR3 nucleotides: TGTGCCAGCAGCTTGGTCTTAGATGGCTACACCTTC.

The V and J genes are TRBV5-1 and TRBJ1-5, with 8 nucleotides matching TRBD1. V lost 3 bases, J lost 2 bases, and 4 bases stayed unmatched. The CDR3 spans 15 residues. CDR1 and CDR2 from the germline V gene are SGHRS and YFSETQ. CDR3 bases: TGCGCCAGCAGCTATGGGACAGGCGGCAATCAGCCCCAGCATTTT. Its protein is CASSYGTGGNQPQHF.

This CDR3 reads CASTNPGQGALNYGYTF. The DNA of the CDR3 is TGTGCCAGCACCAATCCGGGACAGGGGGCGCTTAACTATGGCTACACCTTC. The genes are TRBV9 and TRBJ1-2; TRBD1 aligns across 12 bases. This CDR3 spans 17 amino acids. The ends lost 6 bases at V and 1 base at J; junction bases unmatched: 10. The V gene's germline CDR1 is SGDLS and CDR2 YYNGEE.

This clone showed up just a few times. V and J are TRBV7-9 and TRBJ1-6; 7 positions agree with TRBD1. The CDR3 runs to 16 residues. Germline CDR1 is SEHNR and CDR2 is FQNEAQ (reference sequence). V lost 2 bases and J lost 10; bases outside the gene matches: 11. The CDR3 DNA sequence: TGTGCCAGCAGCTTAATAGGGGGCAAGTTAAACTCACCCCTCCACTTT. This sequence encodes CASSLIGGKLNSPLHF.